Sequencing of this T cell receptor (beta chain) was carried out in a study of blood T cell repertoires in COVID-19. Study details: PBMCs, B-cell-depleted T cells, or T cells were the source of the cDNA or gDNA that made up the material.

The CDR3 contains 19 residues. Trimming at V came to 0 bases and at J to 0 bases, leaving 6 bases not matched to a gene. CDR1 and CDR2 from the germline V gene are SGHRS and YFSETQ. This clone came up a few times. Original data processing: Nucleated cell counts were estimated from reference gene primer amplification. Method: immunoSEQ multiplex PCR; TCRdb's copy keeps in-frame clones and lacks some. V and J calls and clone size come straight from that table; D and trimming were deduced from the DNA. The sample includes 210,000 or so clones, approximately 85% of them seen just once. This receptor was taken from a man in his forties or fifties with COVID-19, enrolled during active disease. Input material: peripheral blood. This sequence joins TRBV5-1 and TRBJ2-1, with 13 bases identical to TRBD2. DNA of the CDR3: TGCGCCAGCAGCTTGGCCACACTAGCGGGGGGGAGCTCCTACAATGAGCAGTTCTTC. Protein sequence: CASSLATLAGGSSYNEQFF.